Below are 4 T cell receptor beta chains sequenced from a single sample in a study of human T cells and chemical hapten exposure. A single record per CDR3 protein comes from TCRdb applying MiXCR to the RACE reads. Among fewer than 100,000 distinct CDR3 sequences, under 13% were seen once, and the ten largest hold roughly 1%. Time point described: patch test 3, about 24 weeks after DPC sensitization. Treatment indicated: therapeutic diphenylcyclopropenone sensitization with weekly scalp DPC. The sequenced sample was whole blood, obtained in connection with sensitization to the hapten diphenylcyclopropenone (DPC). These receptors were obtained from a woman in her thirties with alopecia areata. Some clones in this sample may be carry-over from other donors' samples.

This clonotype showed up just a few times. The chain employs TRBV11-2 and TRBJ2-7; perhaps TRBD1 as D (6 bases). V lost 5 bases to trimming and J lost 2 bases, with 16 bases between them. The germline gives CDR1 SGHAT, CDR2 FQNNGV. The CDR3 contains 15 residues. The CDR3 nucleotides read TGTGCCAGCAGCCTGGGGGCGGAGTGGACCTACGAGCAGTACGTC. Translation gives CASSLGAEWTYEQYV.

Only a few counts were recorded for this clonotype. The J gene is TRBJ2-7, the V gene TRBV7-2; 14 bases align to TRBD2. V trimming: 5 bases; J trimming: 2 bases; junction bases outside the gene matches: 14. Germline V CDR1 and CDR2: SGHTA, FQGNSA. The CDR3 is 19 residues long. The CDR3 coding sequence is TGTGCCAGCAGCCCACGCCCTCCGGGACTAGCGGGAGTGGCCTACGAGCAGTACTTC. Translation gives CASSPRPPGLAGVAYEQYF.

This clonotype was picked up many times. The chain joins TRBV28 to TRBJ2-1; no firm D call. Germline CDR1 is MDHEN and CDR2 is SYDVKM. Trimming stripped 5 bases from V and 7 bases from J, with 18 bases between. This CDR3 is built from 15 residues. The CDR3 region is CASSHPPPARNEQFF. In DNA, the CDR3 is TGTGCCAGCAGTCATCCCCCCCCCGCGCGAAATGAGCAGTTCTTC.

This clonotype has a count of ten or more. The CDR3 sequence is CSASLGPSYEQYF. DNA for the CDR3: TGCAGTGCTAGTCTGGGACCCTCCTACGAGCAGTACTTC. J is TRBJ2-7 and V is TRBV20-1, with D perhaps being TRBD1 or TRBD2 (5 bases each). The CDR3 runs 13 residues. The germline V and J ends were trimmed by 3 bases and 0 bases, with 9 bases remaining between them. From germline, CDR1 is DFQATT and CDR2 SNEGSKA (reference sequence).